This section outlines one T cell receptor (beta chain) sequence together with its context. No antigen is known for it. Per-base qualities were not stored, and no clone one base away is much larger. These data belong to a study of blood T cell repertoires in COVID-19 (TCRdb year 2020). About the full investigation: Collaborator samples came from the United States, Italy and Spain and covered acute and convalescent phases of COVID-19. The material from the prospective study consisted of cDNA or gDNA derived from T cells, B-cell-depleted T cells, or PBMCs. The dataset comprised deeply sampled blood TCRbeta repertoires from subjects exposed to, actively infected with, or recovered from COVID-19. The repertoires were released in a freely available public database meant as a resource for research on the immune response to SARS-CoV-2. Samples were obtained from the ongoing ImmuneRACE study (first 160 participants) and from approximately 1,200 subjects provided by 6 global collaborators. The sample metadata nearly always contained a de-identified subject ID, COVID-19 status, age in years and sex. Where available, HLA class I and class II types were taken from metadata supplied by the sample provider and were not determined by assay-based typing. The paper as a whole reports these results and caveats: Clinical and demographic metadata were provided uncurated, with the amount varying by source and participant.

TCRbeta CDR3 regions were amplified from genomic DNA using the immunoSEQ Assay, a bias-controlled multiplex PCR. Per the authors' processing: The number of nucleated cells in each sample was estimated by amplification of reference gene primers within the assay. To quantify the absolute abundance of each unique TCRbeta CDR3 rearrangement, sequence reads were collapsed and filtered. Productive Simpson clonality was computed per sample as the square root of Simpson's diversity index over productive rearrangements. TCRdb holds this immuneACCESS table with in-frame rearrangements only. Some clones are missing; in checked studies, unresolved V genes explain under half, and the rest has no known cause. The V and J calls and clone size were taken over from that table, and D and trimming were inferred from the DNA. This sample gives 220,000 or so clones in total; about three quarters of them show up just once. The leading ten clones occupy less than 7% of the sample.

From a lookup of the germline V gene, CDR1 and CDR2 are SQVTM and ANQGSEA. The CDR3, cysteine through phenylalanine, is 13 amino acids long. Solely the CDR3 DNA is kept, with 39 bases framed from the first base. Germline trimming amounts to 5 bases on V and 4 bases on J, with 5 as the count of junction bases outside the gene matches. Whole blood was collected in K2EDTA tubes by collaborating institutions according to the institutions' own protocols. Collaborator samples were shipped for TCRbeta analysis as frozen whole blood, isolated PBMCs, or DNA extracted from either sample type. The material sequenced was peripheral blood. The TCR sequence derives from a woman between 65 and 79 years old with acute or convalescent COVID-19. The chain employs TRBV29-1 and TRBJ1-1; 9 central nucleotides agree with TRBD1. The CDR3 reads as follows: CSVPATGGTEAFF. Read as DNA, the sequence is TGCAGCGTTCCGGCGACAGGGGGCACTGAAGCTTTCTTT.